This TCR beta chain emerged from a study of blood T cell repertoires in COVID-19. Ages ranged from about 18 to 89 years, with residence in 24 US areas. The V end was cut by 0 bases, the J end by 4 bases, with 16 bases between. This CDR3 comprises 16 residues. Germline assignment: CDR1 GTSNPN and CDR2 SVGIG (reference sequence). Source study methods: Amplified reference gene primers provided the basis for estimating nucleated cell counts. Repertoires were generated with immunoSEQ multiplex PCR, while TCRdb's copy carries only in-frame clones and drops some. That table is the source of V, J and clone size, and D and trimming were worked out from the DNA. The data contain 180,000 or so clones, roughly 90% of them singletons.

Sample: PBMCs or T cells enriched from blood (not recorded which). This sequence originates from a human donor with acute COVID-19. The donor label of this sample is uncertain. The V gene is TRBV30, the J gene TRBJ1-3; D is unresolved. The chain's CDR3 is CAWSVRGHPRGNTIYF. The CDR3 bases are TGTGCCTGGAGTGTTCGAGGGCACCCTAGGGGAAACACCATATATTTT.